This TCR beta chain was sequenced in a study of beta chain features in type 1 diabetes. The entirety of the isolated RNA underwent reverse transcription, so expressed TCRB transcripts were sequenced. Data came from immunoSEQ multiplex PCR; TCRdb stores just in-frame clones and leaves some out. The data contain 330,000 or so clones, roughly 13% of them singletons. Comment on this clone: Its antigen is as yet unknown. The same CDR3 arises from other DNA sequences in this sample as well.

The CDR3 loop spans 15 amino acids. Trimming stripped 0 bases from V and 0 bases from J, with 7 bases between. CDR1 is SGHNT, CDR2 YYREEE, per germline (reference sequence). Study results and caveats: PCR might pick shorter templates more often, in the same way for patients and controls. Patients' naive, central memory and regulatory TCRB repertoires appeared more alike than those of healthy donors. Cells that show high TCR expression could be over-represented by cDNA sequencing. Shortening of TCRB CDR3s, moderate but significant, appeared in all four CD4+ subsets of Type 1 diabetes patients.

This receptor was obtained from a woman under 30 with type 1 diabetes. This chain uses TRBV5-4 with TRBJ2-1; D unresolved. Sequenced sample: naive CD4+ T cells from blood. The DNA for the CDR3 is TGTGCCAGCAGCTTGGCCGTCAGCTCCTACAATGAGCAGTTCTTC. Amino acid sequence: CASSLAVSSYNEQFF.